A selection of T cell receptor beta chains follows, all from one sample in a study of blood T cell repertoires in COVID-19. Assay: immunoSEQ multiplex PCR; the TCRdb copy retains only in-frame clones and omits some. The repertoire holds some 160,000 clones, with about 90% as singletons. Sequencing was carried out using peripheral blood. These receptors were collected from a man aged 55 to 70 with acute or convalescent COVID-19. The CDR3 runs from the conserved cysteine through the conserved F or W. The D gene is left open where the match is weak. Expanded clones get a size class; other rows say once, few or many, or leave the size out.

V,J,size,D,CDR3,DNA
TRBV5-1,TRBJ1-5,.,.,CASSPASTSDSNQPQHF,TGCGCCAGCAGCCCCGCTTCGACTTCCGACAGCAATCAGCCCCAGCATTTT
TRBV29-1,TRBJ1-2,.,TRBD1,CSADRGVLGYTF,TGCAGCGCCGACAGGGGAGTCTTAGGCTACACCTTC
TRBV5-8,TRBJ2-5,.,TRBD1,CASSLEGGQGRAETQYF,TGTGCCAGCAGCTTGGAAGGGGGACAGGGGCGAGCCGAGACCCAGTACTTC
TRBV10-1,TRBJ1-1,.,TRBD1,CASSESLAGGTEAFF,TGCGCCAGCAGTGAGTCGTTGGCAGGGGGCACTGAAGCTTTCTTT
TRBV18,TRBJ2-1,.,TRBD2,CASSRTGLAGGANNEQFF,TGTGCCAGCTCACGGACCGGACTAGCGGGGGGCGCAAACAATGAGCAGTTCTTC
TRBV7-9,TRBJ1-4,.,.,CASSLAPGLEEKLFF,TGTGCCAGCAGCTTAGCGCCAGGACTGGAAGAAAAACTGTTTTTT
TRBV30,TRBJ1-2,.,TRBD1,CAWSLGVAGDSSYTF,TGTGCCTGGAGTCTCGGGGTAGCGGGGGACAGCTCCTACACCTTC
TRBV10-1,TRBJ1-3,once,TRBD1,CASRPTTGTGGNTIYF,TGCGCCAGCAGACCCACAACCGGGACAGGTGGAAACACCATATATTTT
TRBV29-1,TRBJ1-1,.,.,CSVEVTGRGTEAFF,TGCAGCGTTGAGGTTACAGGGAGGGGCACTGAAGCTTTCTTT
TRBV27,TRBJ1-1,.,.,CASSFGGGAGTEAFF,TGTGCCAGCAGTTTTGGCGGAGGGGCCGGGACTGAAGCTTTCTTT
TRBV7-2,TRBJ2-3,.,TRBD2,CASSLLAGDLTDTQYF,TGTGCCAGCAGCTTGCTAGCGGGGGACCTCACAGATACGCAGTATTTT
TRBV5-4,TRBJ2-7,.,.,CASSLGSGYEQYF,TGTGCCAGCAGCTTGGGTTCGGGTTACGAGCAGTACTTC
TRBV27,TRBJ1-2,.,TRBD1,CASSDRGAYGYTF,TGTGCCAGCAGCGACAGGGGTGCCTATGGCTACACCTTC
TRBV25-1,TRBJ2-3,.,TRBD1,CASRKQGRGTDTQYF,TGTGCCAGCAGGAAACAGGGGCGGGGCACAGATACGCAGTATTTT
TRBV5-8,TRBJ2-1,.,TRBD1,CASSLRQGRNEQFF,TGTGCCAGCAGCTTAAGACAGGGGAGGAATGAGCAGTTCTTC
TRBV12-3/TRBV12-4,TRBJ1-1,.,.,CASSFRLGTEAFF,TGTGCCAGCAGTTTTCGACTTGGCACTGAAGCTTTCTTT
TRBV20-1,TRBJ2-1,.,TRBD2,CSASNLERGGDSVEQFF,TGCAGTGCCAGTAACCTAGAGCGGGGGGGCGATTCGGTCGAGCAGTTCTTC
TRBV10-3,TRBJ2-7,.,TRBD2,CAIGGSGGPGEQYF,TGTGCCATCGGGGGTAGCGGGGGGCCGGGTGAGCAGTACTTC
TRBV19,TRBJ1-1,once,.,CASSIARKNTEAFF,TGTGCCAGTAGTATCGCCAGGAAGAACACTGAAGCTTTCTTT
TRBV13,TRBJ1-5,few,TRBD1,CASSTGDSNQPQHF,TGTGCCAGCAGCACAGGGGATAGCAATCAGCCCCAGCATTTT
TRBV30,TRBJ1-1,.,.,CAWSVGVEAFF,TGTGCCTGGAGTGTCGGAGTTGAAGCTTTCTTT
TRBV10-1,TRBJ2-1,.,TRBD2,CASSAPGLAGRTSYNEQFF,TGCGCCAGCAGTGCGCCGGGACTAGCGGGGCGTACGTCCTACAATGAGCAGTTCTTC
TRBV7-2,TRBJ2-1,.,TRBD2,CASSLLGGGAVKLGNEQFF,TGTGCCAGCAGCTTATTGGGCGGGGGGGCGGTGAAATTGGGAAATGAGCAGTTCTTC
TRBV7-2,TRBJ1-2,.,TRBD1,CASSRNQGGGGYTF,TGTGCCAGCAGCCGGAACCAAGGGGGCGGTGGCTACACCTTC
TRBV6-6,TRBJ1-5,.,.,CASRNPTPHQPQHF,TGTGCCAGCAGAAATCCCACCCCACACCAGCCCCAGCATTTT
TRBV27,TRBJ1-5,.,.,CASSLFNSNQPQHF,TGTGCCAGCAGTTTATTCAATAGCAATCAGCCCCAGCATTTT
TRBV30,TRBJ1-2,once,.,CAWSGGSGIYGYTF,TGTGCCTGGAGTGGTGGTTCAGGAATCTATGGCTACACCTTC
TRBV7-2,TRBJ2-7,.,TRBD1,CASSSRQGRDYEQYF,TGTGCCAGCAGCTCCCGACAGGGCAGGGATTACGAGCAGTACTTC
TRBV18,TRBJ1-3,many,TRBD1,CASSGTGARSGNTIYF,TGTGCCAGCTCAGGGACAGGAGCACGATCTGGAAACACCATATATTTT
TRBV5-4,TRBJ2-7,.,TRBD2,CASSFRGGGYEQYF,TGTGCCAGCAGCTTCCGGGGGGGTGGATACGAGCAGTACTTC
TRBV6-5,TRBJ1-6,.,.,CASLDSTGTSSPLHF,TGTGCCAGCTTGGACTCCACAGGGACGAGTTCACCCCTCCACTTT
TRBV2,TRBJ1-2,.,TRBD1,CASRGQGNNYGYTF,TGTGCCAGCCGGGGACAGGGAAACAACTATGGCTACACCTTC